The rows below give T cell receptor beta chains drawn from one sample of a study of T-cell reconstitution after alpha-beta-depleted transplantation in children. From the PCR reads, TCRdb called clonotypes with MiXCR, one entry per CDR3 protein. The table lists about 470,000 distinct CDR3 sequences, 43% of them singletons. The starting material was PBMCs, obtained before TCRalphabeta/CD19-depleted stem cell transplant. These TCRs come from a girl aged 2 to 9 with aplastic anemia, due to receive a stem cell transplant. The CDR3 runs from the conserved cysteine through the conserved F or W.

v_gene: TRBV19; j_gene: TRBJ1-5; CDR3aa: CASSDRGGHQPQHF
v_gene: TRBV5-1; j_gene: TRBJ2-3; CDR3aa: CASSLEGIRADTQYF
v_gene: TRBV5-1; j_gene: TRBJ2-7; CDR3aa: CASSLLGGPTYEQYF
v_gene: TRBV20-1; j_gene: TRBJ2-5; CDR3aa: CSARGDPTETQYF
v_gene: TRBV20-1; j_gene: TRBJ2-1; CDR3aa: CSARERLGNEQFF
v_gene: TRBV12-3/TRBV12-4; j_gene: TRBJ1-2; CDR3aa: CASTPLWDGYTF
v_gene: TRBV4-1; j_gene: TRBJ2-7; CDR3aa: CASSRTGDLYEQYF
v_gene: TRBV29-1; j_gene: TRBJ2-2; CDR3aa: CSLRDTNTGELFF
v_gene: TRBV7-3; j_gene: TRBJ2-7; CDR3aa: CASSLTGGGSEQYF
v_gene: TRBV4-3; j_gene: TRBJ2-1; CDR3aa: CASSQTLERLYNEQFF
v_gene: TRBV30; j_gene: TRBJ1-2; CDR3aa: CAWRDRARGYTF
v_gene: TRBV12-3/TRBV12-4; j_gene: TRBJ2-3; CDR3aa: CATPTDTQYF
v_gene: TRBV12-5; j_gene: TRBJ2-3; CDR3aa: CASREEGSTDTQYF
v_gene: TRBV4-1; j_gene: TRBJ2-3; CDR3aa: CASSQDAQDTQYF